This entry is about one TCR beta chain. Its specific antigen is unknown. It has no much larger one-base neighbor in the sample; base qualities were not kept. This entry comes from a study of cytomegalovirus exposure and HLA in healthy donors (dated by TCRdb to the late 2010s). At the level of the whole study: The roughly 670 repertoires of the first cohort and the 95 to 150 validation repertoires were produced on the same platform, according to a later analysis. To predict cytomegalovirus infection status, the study combined high-throughput TCR immunosequencing, statistical association of individual TCRs with disease status, and machine learning. The aim of the study was to test whether cataloging public T cell receptors could identify signatures of past pathogen exposure. In addition to the first cohort of 666 subjects, a separate validation cohort of under 150 different subjects was used.

Study-level results and caveats: Most TCR sequences were observed very rarely across donors, whereas some public TCRs were present in many individuals. The classifier was reported to diagnose cytomegalovirus status with high specificity and sensitivity in both the original and validation cohorts. Of the cluster scores, 94% were above 0 in a later analysis, which found that TCRs clustered in the first cohort also tended to co-occur in the 130 or so validation repertoires. The authors suggested that the approach could potentially be extended to other disease states and immunological phenotypes. In vitro tests confirmed that a few of the cytomegalovirus-associated TCR beta chains recognize cytomegalovirus antigens. A later analysis lacked HLA typing for the validation cohort, so it scored co-occurrence in that cohort across all 110 or so repertoires. A total of 150 to 200 TCR beta chains were listed by the study as associated with cytomegalovirus.

The donors belonged to the validation cohort of about 130 subjects, which was separate from the roughly 670-subject first cohort. Receptor libraries were prepared by the immunoSEQ multiplex PCR assay. The original methods were these. A statistical classification framework was built for diagnosing cytomegalovirus status from the catalog of TCR beta chain sequences. TCRdb re-hosts the immuneACCESS table, in-frame sequences only. Its copies lack some clones; in the studies checked, an unresolved V gene accounts for under half of them, and the cause for the rest is not known. V, J and clone size reflect that table, while D and trimming were determined from the DNA. The sample table holds about 200,000 clones, of which around 90% were seen once. The ten largest clones add up to roughly 2% of the sample. The clonotype comes from a woman between 18 and 29 years old in good health and CMV-seropositive. The specimen was PBMCs.

The CDR3 loop reads CASSLFGPNQPQHF. DNA sequence: TGTGCCAGCAGTTTATTTGGGCCAAATCAGCCCCAGCATTTT. The rearranged chain carries TRBV28 and TRBJ1-5; there is no confident call for the D gene. The CDR1 and CDR2 encoded by the germline V gene are MDHEN and SYDVKM. At the junction V is shortened by 1 base and J by 4 bases, with 8 bases in between. Including the terminal cysteine and phenylalanine, the CDR3 comprises 14 residues. Of all the DNA, just the CDR3 is kept, 42 bases in frame from base 1.